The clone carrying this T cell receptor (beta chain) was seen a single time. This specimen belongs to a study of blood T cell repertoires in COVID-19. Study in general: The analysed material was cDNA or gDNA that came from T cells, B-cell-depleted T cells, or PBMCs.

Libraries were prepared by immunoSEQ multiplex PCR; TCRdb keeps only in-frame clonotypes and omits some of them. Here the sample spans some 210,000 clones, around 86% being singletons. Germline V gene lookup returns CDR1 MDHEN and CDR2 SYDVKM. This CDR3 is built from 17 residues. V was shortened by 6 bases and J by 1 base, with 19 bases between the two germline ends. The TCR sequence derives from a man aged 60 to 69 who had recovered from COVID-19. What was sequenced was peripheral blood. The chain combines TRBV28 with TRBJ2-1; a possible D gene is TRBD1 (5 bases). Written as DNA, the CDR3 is TGTGCCAGCAGCCAGCCCCTACAGGTTGGGTCCTACAATGAGCAGTTCTTC. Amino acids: CASSQPLQVGSYNEQFF.